The 22 T cell receptor beta chains given below trace back to one sample, sequenced in a study of immune evolution from preneoplasia to lung adenocarcinoma. TCRdb's table, derived via immunoSEQ multiplex PCR, lists solely in-frame clones and lacks some. The table includes around 6,300 clones, around 83% detected once. The sample taken for sequencing was FFPE invasive lung adenocarcinoma tissue. These receptors were taken from a person aged 50-75 years with lung adenocarcinoma.

This chain uses TRBV29-1 with TRBJ1-1, with unresolved D. The CDR3 has 14 residues. Germline V CDR1 and CDR2: SQVTM, ANQGSEA. Trimming cost V 3 bases and J 0 bases, with 11 bases left between them. The CDR3: CSVDLTGMNTEAFF. In nucleotides, the CDR3 is TGCAGCGTTGATCTGACCGGGATGAACACTGAAGCTTTCTTT.

This rearrangement joins TRBV7-2 to TRBJ2-1, with TRBD2 matching 11 bases. The germline CDR1 and CDR2 sequences are SGHTA and FQGNSA. J lost 4 bases, V lost 3 bases, and 11 bases had no gene match. CDR3 length equals 18 residues. This CDR3 is CASSFFPSGRFPYNEQFF. CDR3 nucleotides: TGTGCCAGCAGCTTCTTTCCTAGCGGGAGGTTTCCTTACAATGAGCAGTTCTTC.

A word on this clone: The junction differs from germline at one of its ends, possibly a read error. The V call is TRBV6-4, the J call TRBJ1-1; no definite D call. Germline CDR1 MRHNA, CDR2 SNTAGT. The CDR3 sequence is 13 residues long. CDR3 DNA sequence: TGTGCCAGCAGTAGGGAGGGAAACACTAAAGCTTTCTTT. This translates into CASSREGNTKAFF.

The chain couples TRBV2 to TRBJ2-5; D gene uncertain. Between the trimmed V and J ends, which lost 6 bases and 4 bases, there was a span of 9 bases. The germline CDR1 and CDR2 sequences are SNHLY and FYNNEI. This CDR3 is built from 12 residues. Here the CDR3 reads CASRQQRETQYF. As DNA, the CDR3 is TGTGCCAGCAGACAACAGAGAGAGACCCAGTACTTC.

The chain joins TRBV5-1 to TRBJ1-3; D ambiguous. CDR1 SGHRS and CDR2 YFSETQ come from the germline V gene. The CDR3 totals 17 residues. V was clipped by 3 bases and J by 4 bases, with 20 bases between them. This chain's CDR3 is CASSSAPSGQAGNTIYF. In DNA form, the CDR3 reads TGCGCCAGCAGCTCAGCCCCGTCCGGCCAGGCGGGAAACACCATATATTTT.

The chain links TRBV6-1 to TRBJ2-6; maybe TRBD1 (5 bases). Looked up from germline, CDR1 is MNHNS and CDR2 is SASEGT. This CDR3 spans 15 amino acids. V was shortened by 4 bases and J by 0 bases, with 7 bases between the two germline ends. The CDR3 is CASSADSSGANVLTF. The CDR3 DNA follows: TGTGCCAGCAGTGCCGACAGCTCTGGGGCCAACGTCCTGACTTTC.

Turning to this clone: The sample carries other DNA sequences with the same CDR3. The rearrangement links TRBV5-6 to TRBJ2-7, with 8 bases identical to TRBD2. The CDR3 covers 16 residues. V shed 4 bases and J 2 bases; nucleotides not matched to a gene: 11. Germline V gene sequence: CDR1 SGHDT, CDR2 YYEEEE. CDR3 sequence (DNA): TGTGCCAGCAGCGGGGCCGGGACTAGTCATACCTACGAGCAGTACTTC. Translation: CASSGAGTSHTYEQYF.

This clone was picked up a small number of times. The V gene is TRBV5-6, the J gene TRBJ2-1, with TRBD1 matching 8 bases. This CDR3 comprises 15 residues. Per germline, CDR1 SGHDT and CDR2 YYEEEE. V lost 0 bases and J lost 10; bases outside the gene matches: 9. Written as DNA, the CDR3 is TGTGCCAGCAGCTTGGGACGGACAGGGCTGAACGAGCAGTTCTTC. It translates to CASSLGRTGLNEQFF.

V usage is TRBV11-2 and J usage is TRBJ2-5; weak D call: TRBD2 (6 bases). V lost 5 bases and J 4 bases, leaving 14 bases between the germline ends. Germline CDR1 reads SGHAT; CDR2 reads FQNNGV. CDR3 length: 14 residues. In nucleotides, the CDR3 is TGTGCCAGCAGCCGTCCGGAGGGCCGAGAGACCCAGTACTTC. Amino acids: CASSRPEGRETQYF.

This rearrangement joins TRBV2 to TRBJ2-6; no reliable D call. Trimming pared 6 bases from V and 4 bases from J, leaving 13 bases between. The CDR3 length is 15 residues. Germline CDR1 reads SNHLY; CDR2 reads FYNNEI. In DNA form, the CDR3 reads TGTGCCAGCAGAGACACCACTTACGGGGCCAACGTCCTGACTTTC. Residues: CASRDTTYGANVLTF.

The J gene is TRBJ2-1, the V gene TRBV5-1, with D perhaps TRBD2 (6 bases). The CDR3 is 15 amino acids. Trimming took 0 bases from V and 9 from J, leaving 16 bases between them. CDR1 is SGHRS, CDR2 YFSETQ, per germline. DNA of the CDR3: TGCGCCAGCAGCTTGGCGGGGACTTCGGCTGGTGAGCAGTTCTTC. Residues: CASSLAGTSAGEQFF. The variable domain in full, completed from reference TRBV5-1 and TRBJ2-1, reads KAGVTQTPRYLIKTRGQQVTLSCSPISGHRSVSWYQQTPGQGLQFLFEYFSETQRNKGNFPGRFSGRQFSNSRSEMNVSTLELGDSALYLCASSLAGTSAGEQFFGPGTRLTVL.

The chain couples TRBV7-3 to TRBJ2-1; possibly TRBD2 for D (5 bases). CDR3 length equals 14 residues. The germline V gene has CDR1 SGHTA and CDR2 FQGTGA. V was trimmed by 5 bases and J by 7 bases, leaving 15 bases between them. CDR3 loop: CASSPSNSENEQFF. The DNA for the CDR3 is TGTGCCAGCAGCCCGTCGAATAGCGAAAATGAGCAGTTCTTC.

The chain employs TRBV28 and TRBJ2-1, with 9 positions matching TRBD1. Germline trimming cut 4 bases from V and 8 bases from J; bases unmatched to any gene: 9. CDR3 length: 15 residues. Germline CDR1 reads MDHEN; CDR2 reads SYDVKM. The CDR3 is CASSSAGTGFDEQFF. The CDR3 coding sequence is TGTGCCAGCAGTTCCGCCGGGACAGGGTTCGATGAGCAGTTCTTC.

This clone was observed once. The CDR3 nucleotides read TGCAGCGTGGGACAGGGCCCCCACGAGCAGTACTTC. Amino acid sequence: CSVGQGPHEQYF. The chain recombines TRBV29-1 with TRBJ2-7; 9 nucleotides line up with TRBD1. This CDR3 is built from 12 residues. From germline, CDR1 is SQVTM and CDR2 ANQGSEA. J was trimmed by 5 bases and V by 6 bases; bases with no gene match: 5.

V gene TRBV13 combines with J gene TRBJ2-5; 9 bases match TRBD1. This CDR3 is built from 17 residues. Germline CDR1 reads PRHDT; CDR2 reads FYEKMQ (reference sequence). J was trimmed by 4 bases and V by 5 bases; bases with no gene match: 14. CDR3 nucleotides: TGTGCCAGCAGCCTAAGACGACCGGGACAGGGAGGAGAGACCCAGTACTTC. Translating gives CASSLRRPGQGGETQYF.

The chain recombines TRBV18 with TRBJ2-1; 7 bases map to TRBD2. V dropped 2 bases and J dropped 7; count of bases not matched to a gene: 8. Germline assignment: CDR1 KGHSH and CDR2 LQKENI. This CDR3 region has 15 residues. DNA of the CDR3: TGTGCCAGCTCACCAAGGCGGGAGAGCCTAAATGAGCAGTTCTTC. Encoded protein: CASSPRRESLNEQFF.

This clone showed up just a few times. This sequence joins TRBV27 and TRBJ2-1; D not certain. In germline, CDR1 is MNHEY, CDR2 SMNVEV (reference sequence). The CDR3 runs 14 residues. The V gene lost 3 bases and the J gene lost 10 bases, with 16 bases spanning the gap. CDR3 DNA: TGTGCCAGCAGTTTTCTAATGGGCGACTGGGAGCAGTTCTTC. It yields the protein CASSFLMGDWEQFF.

The V gene is TRBV19, the J gene TRBJ2-1; TRBD2 aligns across 11 bases. The CDR3 is 15 residues long. Germline assignment: CDR1 LNHDA and CDR2 SQIVND (reference sequence). The ends lost 6 bases at V and 7 bases at J; junction bases unmatched: 8. The CDR3, as DNA: TGTGCCAGTAGAGACCCAAGACTAGCGGGGAATGAGCAGTTCTTC. Amino acid sequence: CASRDPRLAGNEQFF.

V and J are TRBV5-1 and TRBJ2-3; D is unresolved. The CDR3 is made up of 17 amino acids. The germline V gene encodes CDR1 SGHRS and CDR2 YFSETQ. Trimming cost V 3 bases and J 4 bases, with 21 bases left between them. The chain's CDR3 is CASSWQKDRPGADTQYF. Written as DNA, the CDR3 is TGCGCCAGCAGCTGGCAAAAGGACCGACCTGGCGCAGATACGCAGTATTTT.

V usage is TRBV30 and J usage is TRBJ2-2; D is perhaps TRBD1 (5 bases). The CDR3 runs to 13 residues. V shed 3 bases and J shed 7 bases, with 12 bases lying between them. The germline V gene encodes CDR1 GTSNPN and CDR2 SVGIG (reference sequence). This chain's CDR3 is CAWSQGYGGELFF. The CDR3 DNA reads as TGTGCCTGGAGCCAGGGATATGGCGGGGAGCTGTTTTTT.

As concerns this clone: The junction does not match germline at one end; this may be a read error. The genes are TRBV14 and TRBJ2-1, with D perhaps matching TRBD2 (6 bases). From germline, CDR1 is SGHDN and CDR2 FVKESK. CDR3 length: 16 amino acids. The CDR3 spells CASSEETRFRYNEQFF. The CDR3 DNA reads TGTGCCAGCAGCGAAGAGACTAGATTCAGGTACAATGAGCAGTTCTTC.

This clone was detected only once. The chain couples TRBV2 to TRBJ2-5, with D tentatively TRBD2 (6 bases). The CDR3 is made up of 14 amino acids. Between the trimmed V and J ends, which lost 11 bases and 1 base, there was a span of 17 bases. Per germline, CDR1 SNHLY and CDR2 FYNNEI. The CDR3 DNA is TGTGCCTCAGCAGGTTTAGCGGTCCAAGAGACCCAGTACTTC. Amino acids: CASAGLAVQETQYF.